This T cell receptor beta chain was sequenced during a study of T cell repertoires in cytomegalovirus infection. Study-wide background: An indication of both CMV infection and matching HLA type came from public TCR beta signatures. Study observations and caveats: CMV-specific TCR beta clonotypes restricted by HLA-C were the ones dominating the ex vivo response. Cumulative public TCR beta family frequency identified CMV carriers with the relevant HLA.

Only a few counts were recorded for this clonotype. The antigen is undetermined. TCRdb processed the reads anew with MiXCR; each CDR3 protein has one entry. Found here are more than 500,000 distinct CDR3 sequences, more than 15% of them singletons; the top ten hold 20% to 30%. The sequence came from a human donor in good health (CMV status not recorded). Some clones in this sample may be carry-over from other donors' samples. Material for sequencing was CD8+ T cells from PBMCs.

This chain's CDR3 is CASSLGGDREKLFF. The CDR3 DNA follows: TGTGCCAGCAGCCTAGGGGGGGATCGAGAAAAACTGTTTTTT. The rearrangement links TRBV9 to TRBJ1-4; weak D call: TRBD1 (6 bases). CDR3 size: 14 residues. The V gene lost 4 bases and the J gene lost 8 bases, with 15 bases spanning the gap. Germline lookup yields CDR1 SGDLS and CDR2 YYNGEE. Looking up the rest from reference TRBV9 and TRBJ1-4 gives the full variable domain: DSGVTQTPKHLITATGQRVTLRCSPRSGDLSVYWYQQSLDQGLQFLIQYYNGEERAKGNILERFSAQQFPDLHSELNLSSLELGDSALYFCASSLGGDREKLFFGSGTQLSVL.